This TCR beta chain was sequenced for a study of shared clonotypes between healthy human individuals. The assay was immunoSEQ multiplex PCR, and TCRdb's table has in-frame clones only and misses some. The table lists more than 1.2 million clones, roughly 98.5% of them singletons, with around 0.38% in the top ten. This CDR3 spans 14 amino acids. V was shortened by 5 bases and J by 2 bases, with 14 bases between the two germline ends. The germline V gene has CDR1 SGHNT and CDR2 YYREEE (reference sequence). In the CD4+ fraction, cells were divided into CD45RA+ naive and CD45RA-negative memory subsets. Sequenced sample: naive CD4+ T cells sorted from blood. Subset denoted: CD45RA+ positively selected. The receptor was isolated from a young man in good health. This sequence joins TRBV5-4 and TRBJ2-7; D may be TRBD1 (6 bases). CDR3 loop: CASRPPGTPYEQYF. CDR3 nucleotide sequence: TGTGCCAGCAGGCCCCCGGGGACACCCTACGAGCAGTACTTC. The variable domain in full, with the rest retrieved from reference TRBV5-4 and TRBJ2-7, is ETGVTQSPTHLIKTRGQQVTLRCSSQSGHNTVSWYQQALGQGPQFIFQYYREEENGRGNFPPRFSGLQFPNYSSELNVNALELDDSALYLCASRPPGTPYEQYFGPGTRLTVT.